One sample yielded the 31 T cell receptor beta chains listed below, sequenced in a study of regulatory T cells in long-lasting Graves disease. This sample's time point: persistent/refractory GD, antithyroid drugs over 5 years with positive TRAb. The TCR library was made from RNA that had been extracted from PBMCs in TRIzol. Arm-PCR with iRepertoire HTBI primers amplified the CDR3 regions for these TCR beta libraries. One entry per CDR3 protein results from TCRdb running MiXCR on the multiplex PCR reads. The sample carries fewer than 400,000 distinct CDR3 sequences, around 21% recorded once. The specimen was peripheral blood mononuclear cells (PBMCs), collected when the disease was refractory, from a patient treated with antithyroid drugs. Source of these receptors: a female donor with Graves disease.

This rearrangement joins TRBV5-4 to TRBJ2-2; TRBD1 aligns across 9 bases. Germline CDR1 is SGHNT and CDR2 is YYREEE (reference sequence). The trim removed 1 base at V and 12 bases at J, leaving 4 bases unmatched. This CDR3 is 13 amino acids long. The CDR3 loop reads CASSLPGQGKLFF. CDR3 nucleotides: TGTGCCAGCAGCTTGCCAGGACAGGGGAAGCTGTTTTTT.

The V and J genes are TRBV20-1 and TRBJ1-1; D ambiguous. This CDR3 comprises 15 residues. Trimming cost V 4 bases and J 4 bases, with 19 bases left between them. CDR1 is DFQATT and CDR2 is SNEGSKA in the germline V gene (reference sequence). The CDR3 sequence: CSATPSEMGSTEAFF. The DNA for the CDR3 is TGCAGTGCTACCCCCTCCGAGATGGGGAGCACTGAAGCTTTCTTT.

This clonotype was seen a single time. The CDR3 nucleotides are TGTGCCAGCAGCCAGAGCTCTCCGGGGGAGCAGTTCTTC. This codes for CASSQSSPGEQFF. The chain is built from TRBV7-9 and TRBJ2-1; the D gene is possibly TRBD2 (5 bases). This CDR3 has 13 amino acids. Trimming took 5 bases from V and 10 from J, leaving 15 bases between them. CDR1 and CDR2 from the germline V gene are SEHNR and FQNEAQ (reference sequence).

The chain uses TRBV12-3 or TRBV12-4 and TRBJ1-5; tentatively, D is TRBD1 (5 bases). The CDR3 totals 16 residues. Trimming shortened V by 4 bases and J by 2 bases, and 15 bases separated the two germline ends. The CDR3 here is CASSSGDSRGNQPQHF. The CDR3 DNA reads TGTGCCAGCAGTTCCGGGGACTCTAGAGGCAATCAGCCCCAGCATTTT.

This clonotype was counted many times. The chain joins TRBV6-5 to TRBJ1-2; 8 nucleotides match TRBD1. Trimming took 2 bases from V and 4 from J; bases not matched to a gene: 6. Germline CDR1 reads MNHEY; CDR2 reads SVGAGI. This CDR3 has 15 residues. The CDR3 nucleotides read TGTGCCAGCAGTTACGAGCAGGGGGCGATCTATGGCTACACCTTC. As protein: CASSYEQGAIYGYTF.

The V gene is TRBV29-1, the J gene TRBJ1-1, with D maybe TRBD1 (5 bases). V was clipped by 7 bases and J by 0 bases, with 9 bases between them. CDR1 SQVTM and CDR2 ANQGSEA come from the germline V gene. The CDR3 length is 12 residues. The chain's CDR3 is CSGGTVNTEAFF. The CDR3 DNA follows: TGCAGCGGTGGGACGGTGAACACTGAAGCTTTCTTT.

The sample holds a few counts of this clonotype. The V call is TRBV19, the J call TRBJ1-6, with 10 positions matching TRBD1. This CDR3 is 13 amino acids long. Germline CDR1 LNHDA, CDR2 SQIVND (reference sequence). Here the CDR3 DNA reads TGTGCATCCTCTGGACAGGGGGATTCACCCCTCCACTTT. It encodes CASSGQGDSPLHF.

The J gene is TRBJ1-2, the V gene TRBV12-3 or TRBV12-4; D is undetermined. The CDR3 runs 13 residues. V lost 3 bases, J lost 7 bases, and 12 bases lay in between. The CDR3 DNA reads as TGTGCCAGCAGTTTTGGAGGCGCGGGTGGCTACACCTTC. Its translation: CASSFGGAGGYTF.

The chain recombines TRBV28 with TRBJ2-7; the D gene could be TRBD1 or TRBD2 (6 bases each). Trimming cost V 3 bases and J 4 bases, with 19 bases left between them. Germline V gene lookup returns CDR1 MDHEN and CDR2 SYDVKM. This CDR3 is 16 amino acids long. The CDR3 DNA reads as TGTGCCAGCAGTTTTCCTCCGGGGGCTAGGGTGTACGAGCAGTACTTC. Translating it yields CASSFPPGARVYEQYF.

The V gene is TRBV4-1, the J gene TRBJ2-3; TRBD1 is a possible D gene (5 bases). There are 17 residues in the CDR3. V lost 1 base, J lost 2 bases, and 16 bases lay in between. Germline V gives CDR1 MGHRA, CDR2 YSYEKL. Here the CDR3 reads CASSQGHTFGATDTQYF. The CDR3 nucleotides are TGCGCCAGCAGCCAAGGTCACACCTTTGGGGCCACAGATACGCAGTATTTT.

The V and J genes are TRBV30 and TRBJ2-2, with 7 bases matching TRBD2. CDR3 length: 15 residues. In germline, CDR1 is GTSNPN, CDR2 SVGIG (reference sequence). V gave up 3 bases and J gave up 0 bases; unmatched junction bases: 4. The CDR3 loop is CAWSAGLANTGELFF. The DNA of the CDR3 is TGTGCCTGGAGCGCCGGACTAGCGAACACCGGGGAGCTGTTTTTT.

In this sample, this clonotype turned up a few times. The rearrangement links TRBV3-1 to TRBJ1-4; unclear D gene. The CDR3 is 16 residues long. CDR1 LGHDT and CDR2 YNNKEL come from the germline V gene (reference sequence). Trimming left V 0 bases short and J 9 bases short, with 17 bases between. CDR3 nucleotide sequence: TGTGCCAGCAGCCAAGAAATCCTTACTCAAGGAAAAAAACTGTTTTTT. Its protein is CASSQEILTQGKKLFF.

This clonotype has at least ten counts. The chain recombines TRBV30 with TRBJ2-7; D is unresolved. The CDR3 extends over 11 amino acids. Germline CDR1 and CDR2: GTSNPN and SVGIG (reference sequence). Trimming stripped 5 bases from V and 1 base from J, with 6 bases between. The CDR3, as DNA: TGTGCCTGGGAAACATCCTACGAGCAGTACTTC. Protein: CAWETSYEQYF.

Ten or more counts support this clonotype. This chain joins TRBV7-8 and TRBJ1-5, with 8 bases that match TRBD1. J was trimmed by 2 bases and V by 2 bases; bases with no gene match: 5. Germline CDR1 and CDR2: SGHVS and FQNEAQ. The CDR3 has 16 amino acids. DNA for the CDR3: TGTGCCAGCAGCTTAAAGACAGGGGTGGGCAATCAGCCCCAGCATTTT. This encodes CASSLKTGVGNQPQHF. Drawing the rest from reference TRBV7-8 and TRBJ1-5, the complete variable domain is GAGVSQSPRYKVAKRGQDVALRCDPISGHVSLFWYQQALGQGPEFLTYFQNEAQLDKSGLPSDRFFAERPEGSVSTLKIQRTQQEDSAVYLCASSLKTGVGNQPQHFGDGTRLSIL.

This clonotype was observed at least ten times. The CDR3 coding sequence is TGTGCCACCATGAAATCCGGGGCCGGGAACACTGAAGCTTTCTTT. Protein: CATMKSGAGNTEAFF. V gene TRBV10-3 combines with J gene TRBJ1-1; D perhaps matches TRBD1 (5 bases). V lost 10 bases, J lost 1 base, and 19 bases lay in between. CDR1 and CDR2 (germline): ENHRY, SYGVKD. There are 15 residues in the CDR3.

There are a few counts of this clonotype. The chain couples TRBV11-2 to TRBJ2-2; possibly TRBD2 for D (7 bases). Germline assignment: CDR1 SGHAT and CDR2 FQNNGV. V was clipped by 5 bases and J by 4 bases, with 17 bases between them. The CDR3 spans 16 residues. For the CDR3, the DNA is TGTGCCAGCAGCCCCTGGGAGGGGGGATTCACCGGGGAGCTGTTTTTT. Translation: CASSPWEGGFTGELFF.

This clonotype has only a few counts. J is TRBJ1-5 and V is TRBV6-2 or TRBV6-3, with 10 bases identical to TRBD1. V trimming: 0 bases; J trimming: 5 bases; junction bases outside the gene matches: 1. The CDR3 covers 15 residues. Germline V gene lookup returns CDR1 MNHEY and CDR2 SVGEGT. CDR3 in amino acids: CASSYSGQGDQPQHF. CDR3 DNA: TGTGCCAGCAGTTACTCTGGACAGGGGGATCAGCCCCAGCATTTT.

This clonotype was seen at least ten times. The chain has TRBV27 and TRBJ1-5; 7 bases match TRBD1. This CDR3 contains 23 residues. Germline CDR1 is MNHEY and CDR2 is SMNVEV (reference sequence). V was clipped by 2 bases and J by 0 bases; unmatched bases: 25. The CDR3 sequence: CASSLEGQPGGQAPSYSNQPQHF. CDR3 in DNA: TGTGCCAGCAGTTTAGAGGGCCAGCCCGGTGGACAGGCCCCATCTTATAGCAATCAGCCCCAGCATTTT.

V and J are TRBV5-6 and TRBJ2-2; TRBD2 agrees at 9 bases. Unmatched junction bases numbered 5, after V lost 4 bases and J lost 1 base. The germline V gene has CDR1 SGHDT and CDR2 YYEEEE. The CDR3 loop spans 16 amino acids. CDR3 DNA: TGTGCCAGCAGCCCTTTAGCGGGAGAGAACACCGGGGAGCTGTTTTTT. Its translation: CASSPLAGENTGELFF.

This chain uses TRBV20-1 with TRBJ2-7; 11 bases map to TRBD2. J was trimmed by 5 bases and V by 5 bases; bases with no gene match: 5. The CDR3 contains 13 residues. Germline values: CDR1 DFQATT, CDR2 SNEGSKA (reference sequence). DNA for the CDR3: TGCAGTGCTCAAACTAGCGGGAGCCACGAGCAGTACTTC. Protein product: CSAQTSGSHEQYF.

This chain uses TRBV18 with TRBJ2-3; TRBD1 matches 9 bases. Germline V gene data show CDR1 as KGHSH and CDR2 as LQKENI. V lost 4 bases, J lost 2 bases, and 7 bases stayed unmatched. The CDR3 is 16 residues long. The CDR3 coding sequence is TGTGCCAGCTCACAGCCTACAGGGGGCTTCACAGATACGCAGTATTTT. It yields the protein CASSQPTGGFTDTQYF.

The V call is TRBV7-3, the J call TRBJ2-1; the D gene is possibly TRBD2 (5 bases). Trimming pared 0 bases from V and 3 bases from J, leaving 12 bases between. In germline, CDR1 is SGHTA, CDR2 FQGTGA. This CDR3 spans 16 amino acids. This CDR3 is CASSLTGATGYNEQFF. In DNA, the CDR3 is TGTGCCAGCAGCTTAACGGGAGCCACGGGCTACAATGAGCAGTTCTTC.

CDR3 residues: CASSYSGQPYEQYF. As DNA, the CDR3 is TGTGCCAGCAGTTACTCGGGACAGCCCTACGAGCAGTACTTC. The J gene is TRBJ2-7, the V gene TRBV6-2 or TRBV6-3; 7 bases agree with TRBD1. The ends lost 0 bases at V and 2 bases at J; junction bases unmatched: 1. The CDR3 sequence is 14 residues long. Germline CDR1 MNHEY, CDR2 SVGEGT.

This clonotype has a count of ten or more. This chain joins TRBV28 and TRBJ2-7, with 8 bases identical to TRBD2. V lost 5 bases to trimming and J lost 3 bases; unmatched junction nucleotides: 9. Germline V gene sequence: CDR1 MDHEN, CDR2 SYDVKM. This CDR3 contains 15 residues. CDR3 nucleotides: TGTGCCAGCAGTCCGACGGGAGGGTTGGTCTACGAGCAGTACTTC. The encoded protein is CASSPTGGLVYEQYF.

The chain joins TRBV9 to TRBJ2-2; D possibly corresponds to TRBD1 (7 bases). V lost 2 bases and J lost 5, with 16 bases in between. CDR3 length: 16 residues. Per germline, CDR1 SGDLS and CDR2 YYNGEE. The CDR3 region has the DNA TGTGCCAGCAGCGTTCGCCAGGGGGGAGATACCGGGGAGCTGTTTTTT. Protein sequence: CASSVRQGGDTGELFF.

This rearrangement joins TRBV20-1 to TRBJ1-2; 9 bases agree with TRBD1. The V gene's germline CDR1 is DFQATT and CDR2 SNEGSKA (reference sequence). There are 13 residues in the CDR3. V lost 2 bases, J lost 8 bases, and 6 bases stayed unmatched. CDR3 amino acids: CSARSDRGGGYTF. The CDR3 DNA reads TGCAGTGCTAGATCGGACAGGGGAGGAGGCTACACCTTC.

This clonotype was picked up many times. This chain connects TRBV7-2 to TRBJ1-4; a possible D gene is TRBD1 (5 bases). Germline CDR1 and CDR2: SGHTA and FQGNSA. V was shortened by 1 base and J by 6 bases, with 12 bases between the two germline ends. CDR3 length equals 15 residues. The CDR3 sequence is CASSLVSGGDEKLFF. Here the CDR3 DNA reads TGTGCCAGCAGCTTAGTTTCTGGAGGGGATGAAAAACTGTTTTTT.

On this clonotype itself: This may arise from a read error, as a much more abundant clone is one base away. The chain couples TRBV7-2 to TRBJ2-7, with 8 bases aligning to TRBD1. The V gene end was trimmed by 5 bases and the J gene end by 2 bases; junction bases not matched to a gene: 2. Per germline, CDR1 SGHTA and CDR2 FQGNSA. This CDR3 spans 13 amino acids. The CDR3 nucleotides are TGTGCCAGCAGCCCGGACAGGGCCTACGAGCAGTACTTC. Translating gives CASSPDRAYEQYF. The whole variable domain, filled in from reference TRBV7-2 and TRBJ2-7, reads GAGVSQSPSNKVTEKGKDVELRCDPISGHTALYWYRQSLGQGLEFLIYFQGNSAPDKSGLPSDRFSAERTGGSVSTLTIQRTQQEDSAVYLCASSPDRAYEQYFGPGTRLTVT.

The gene calls are TRBV6-1 and TRBJ1-5, with D tentatively TRBD1 (6 bases). The CDR3 is made up of 14 amino acids. Germline CDR1 reads MNHNS; CDR2 reads SASEGT. V lost 11 bases, J lost 6 bases, and 20 bases lay in between. CDR3 loop: CAGASGASGQPQHF. The CDR3 DNA reads TGTGCCGGCGCTTCAGGGGCCTCCGGTCAGCCCCAGCATTTT.

The rearrangement joins TRBV11-2 to TRBJ2-7, with D perhaps matching TRBD2 (6 bases). Germline CDR1 reads SGHAT; CDR2 reads FQNNGV. Trimming cost V 8 bases and J 2 bases, with 16 bases left between them. The CDR3 length is 14 residues. The CDR3 coding sequence is TGTGCCAGCCGTCTCGCGGGACGGGCCTACGAGCAGTACTTC. Its protein product is CASRLAGRAYEQYF. Full variable domain (outside the CDR3, taken from reference TRBV11-2 and TRBJ2-7): EAGVAQSPRYKIIEKRQSVAFWCNPISGHATLYWYQQILGQGPKLLIQFQNNGVVDDSQLPKDRFSAERLKGVDSTLKIQPAKLEDSAVYLCASRLAGRAYEQYFGPGTRLTVT.

This rearrangement joins TRBV28 to TRBJ1-2, with unresolved D. The length of the CDR3 is 11 residues. V was clipped by 6 bases and J by 8 bases, with 10 bases between them. Germline CDR1 is MDHEN and CDR2 is SYDVKM. CDR3 coding DNA: TGTGCCAGCAGAAAGGATAGAGGCTACACCTTC. It translates to CASRKDRGYTF.